This passage covers 29 T cell receptor beta chains from one sample sequenced in a study of blood T cell repertoires in COVID-19. Sequencing used immunoSEQ multiplex PCR; TCRdb keeps in-frame clones, though not all of them. The data contain around 260,000 clones, around 92% of them singletons. The sequenced material came from peripheral blood. These TCRs come from a person aged 18-29 years with COVID-19, enrolled during active disease.

This clone has just a few counts. V usage is TRBV24-1 and J usage is TRBJ2-1; 7 bases match TRBD2. This CDR3 is built from 18 residues. The junction had 15 bases not matched to a gene; V was cut back by 3 bases and J by 5 bases. Germline V gene data show CDR1 as KGHDR and CDR2 as SFDVKD. This chain's CDR3 is CATSDRSQGREGNNEQFF. The DNA for the CDR3 is TGTGCCACCAGTGATCGCTCCCAAGGGAGGGAGGGTAACAATGAGCAGTTCTTC.

This chain joins TRBV4-1 and TRBJ1-3; no firm D call. CDR1 is MGHRA and CDR2 is YSYEKL in the germline V gene. The CDR3 is 16 amino acids. The germline V and J ends were trimmed by 1 base and 4 bases, with 14 bases remaining between them. The CDR3 DNA sequence: TGCGCCAGCAGCCAAGTCCTGGGAGTAACCGGAAACACCATATATTTT. The encoded protein is CASSQVLGVTGNTIYF.

The chain carries TRBV29-1 and TRBJ1-1; 7 bases map to TRBD1. After removal of 7 bases from V and 8 bases from J, the junction contained 10 bases not matched to a gene. The CDR3 has 12 amino acids. Germline CDR1 and CDR2: SQVTM and ANQGSEA. DNA for the CDR3: TGCAGCGCCAGACAGGGAATCTTGGAAGCTTTCTTT. Its protein is CSARQGILEAFF. The variable domain in full, completed from reference TRBV29-1 and TRBJ1-1, reads SAVISQKPSRDICQRGTSLTIQCQVDSQVTMMFWYRQQPGQSLTLIATANQGSEATYESGFVIDKFPISRPNLTFSTLTVSNMSPEDSSIYLCSARQGILEAFFGQGTRLTVV.

This clone was seen once. The chain combines TRBV30 with TRBJ2-7; D is undetermined. Trimming shortened V by 6 bases and J by 3 bases, and 3 bases separated the two germline ends. The CDR3 covers 9 residues. Looked up from germline, CDR1 is GTSNPN and CDR2 is SVGIG (reference sequence). The CDR3 sequence: CACNYEQYF. CDR3 sequence (DNA): TGTGCCTGCAACTACGAGCAGTACTTC.

The chain carries TRBV11-2 and TRBJ2-7; TRBD2 agrees at 14 bases. Germline CDR1 reads SGHAT; CDR2 reads FQNNGV. J was trimmed by 3 bases and V by 5 bases; bases with no gene match: 9. This CDR3 is built from 17 residues. Here the CDR3 reads CASSLWTSGRLLYEQYF. In nucleotides, the CDR3 is TGTGCCAGCAGCCTCTGGACTAGCGGGAGGCTTCTCTACGAGCAGTACTTC.

This clone was detected only once. The CDR3 protein is CASSYSTRGSGETQYF. The CDR3, as DNA: TGTGCCAGCAGTTACTCGACGAGGGGGAGTGGAGAGACCCAGTACTTC. The chain links TRBV6-2 or TRBV6-3 to TRBJ2-5; perhaps TRBD1 as D (6 bases). CDR3 length equals 16 residues. Germline V gene sequence: CDR1 MNHEY, CDR2 SVGEGT. Trimming pared 0 bases from V and 4 bases from J, leaving 15 bases between.

CDR3 residues: CASSYTRGTGELFF. Here the CDR3 DNA reads TGTGCCAGCAGTTACACTAGAGGCACCGGGGAGCTGTTTTTT. The J gene is TRBJ2-2, the V gene TRBV6-2 or TRBV6-3, with D possibly TRBD2 on 5 matching bases. Germline CDR1 reads MNHEY; CDR2 reads SVGEGT. The CDR3 contains 14 residues. V lost 2 bases, J lost 4 bases, and 8 bases lay in between.

This chain joins TRBV7-2 and TRBJ2-2; D is possibly TRBD2 (6 bases). Trimming shortened V by 4 bases and J by 6 bases, and 12 bases separated the two germline ends. Germline V gene data show CDR1 as SGHTA and CDR2 as FQGNSA. The CDR3 extends over 14 amino acids. The CDR3 DNA is TGTGCCAGCAGCTCCCGACTAGTTTCCGGGGAGCTGTTTTTT. Encoded protein: CASSSRLVSGELFF.

V and J are TRBV28 and TRBJ1-5; the match to TRBD1 covers 7 bases. Germline lookup yields CDR1 MDHEN and CDR2 SYDVKM. Trimming at V came to 10 bases and at J to 0 bases, leaving 9 bases not matched to a gene. CDR3 length: 15 amino acids. Here the CDR3 DNA reads TGTGCCATCGGGACAGATGGAAATAGCAATCAGCCCCAGCATTTT. This sequence encodes CAIGTDGNSNQPQHF.

For this clone: At the DNA level, this CDR3 is encoded by other sequences in the same sample as well. This chain connects TRBV24-1 to TRBJ1-2, with 7 bases matching TRBD1. In germline, CDR1 is KGHDR, CDR2 SFDVKD. V was clipped by 4 bases and J by 3 bases; unmatched bases: 4. This CDR3 region has 14 residues. The CDR3 DNA follows: TGTGCCACCAGTGACTCTACAGGGGACTATGGCTACACCTTC. Translating it yields CATSDSTGDYGYTF.

The chain combines TRBV27 with TRBJ2-7; possibly TRBD2 for D (7 bases). V lost 4 bases, J lost 3 bases, and 19 bases lay in between. Germline V lookup: CDR1 MNHEY, CDR2 SMNVEV (reference sequence). The CDR3 contains 16 residues. The CDR3 DNA reads as TGTGCCAGCAGTTCCGGTGGGGGGCGGGGGAACTACGAGCAGTACTTC. This encodes CASSSGGGRGNYEQYF.

CDR3 coding DNA: TGTGCCAGCAGTGCCACAGAGACTAACTATGGCTACACCTTC. Amino acid sequence: CASSATETNYGYTF. V and J are TRBV11-2 and TRBJ1-2; no definite D call. Between the trimmed V and J ends, which lost 6 bases and 0 bases, there was a span of 11 bases. CDR3 length: 14 amino acids. Germline V gene lookup returns CDR1 SGHAT and CDR2 FQNNGV.

The genes are TRBV27 and TRBJ1-3, with D possibly TRBD1 on 6 matching bases. The CDR3 runs 14 residues. V lost 4 bases to trimming and J lost 2 bases, with 9 bases between them. Germline loops: CDR1 MNHEY, CDR2 SMNVEV (reference sequence). The CDR3: CASSSPGAGNTIYF. In nucleotides, the CDR3 is TGTGCCAGCAGTTCTCCAGGGGCTGGAAACACCATATATTTT.

The chain uses TRBV9 and TRBJ1-3; D is ambiguous. Germline CDR1 reads SGDLS; CDR2 reads YYNGEE. V shed 1 base and J shed 1 base, with 12 bases lying between them. CDR3 length: 16 amino acids. CDR3 sequence reads: CASSVSGRGSGNTIYF. As DNA, the CDR3 is TGTGCCAGCAGCGTATCCGGCCGGGGATCTGGAAACACCATATATTTT.

This chain links TRBV2 with TRBJ2-1, with 7 bases fitting TRBD1. With 11 bases clipped from V and 4 bases from J, the junction kept 5 bases outside the gene matches. Germline V lookup: CDR1 SNHLY, CDR2 FYNNEI. This CDR3 contains 12 residues. CDR3 amino acids: CAAGGLYNEQFF. The CDR3 nucleotides are TGTGCCGCAGGGGGATTGTACAATGAGCAGTTCTTC.

This chain links TRBV27 with TRBJ1-1; TRBD1 might be the D (5 bases). Trimming took 4 bases from V and 2 from J, leaving 17 bases between them. CDR3 length equals 16 residues. Germline V gene lookup returns CDR1 MNHEY and CDR2 SMNVEV (reference sequence). This chain's CDR3 is CASSSGSLGLNTEAFF. Written as DNA, the CDR3 is TGTGCCAGCAGTTCAGGGTCCCTTGGGCTTAACACTGAAGCTTTCTTT.

This rearrangement joins TRBV7-9 to TRBJ2-5, with 8 bases lining up with TRBD2. Germline assignment: CDR1 SEHNR and CDR2 FQNEAQ (reference sequence). V shed 5 bases, J shed 2 bases, and the junction held 4 bases outside the gene matches. The CDR3 is made up of 14 amino acids. The CDR3 DNA reads as TGTGCCAGCAGCACTAGCGGAGGTCAAGAGACCCAGTACTTC. It encodes CASSTSGGQETQYF.

This rearrangement joins TRBV6-5 to TRBJ1-1; 9 bases line up with TRBD1. CDR3 length equals 15 residues. V was pared by 1 base and J by 4 bases, with 4 bases of the junction left unmatched. Germline CDR1 and CDR2: MNHEY and SVGAGI. The CDR3 nucleotides are TGTGCCAGCAGTTACTTCGACAGGGGGGGCACTGAAGCTTTCTTT. Translating gives CASSYFDRGGTEAFF.

The chain uses TRBV4-2 and TRBJ2-7; D perhaps matches TRBD2 (5 bases). The germline gives CDR1 LGHNA, CDR2 YNFKEQ. The CDR3 has 18 residues. V lost 0 bases and J 0 bases, leaving 18 bases between the germline ends. DNA of the CDR3: TGTGCCAGCAGCCAAGAATCCTTGATTCAGCGGATCTCCTACGAGCAGTACTTC. Amino acids: CASSQESLIQRISYEQYF.

V is TRBV5-1 and J is TRBJ2-1; TRBD2 matches at 7 bases. CDR3 length: 14 amino acids. Trimming cost V 4 bases and J 5 bases; bases outside gene matches: 6. Germline CDR1 reads SGHRS; CDR2 reads YFSETQ. CDR3 sequence: CASSMDGTNNEQFF. The CDR3 DNA reads as TGCGCCAGCAGCATGGACGGGACTAACAATGAGCAGTTCTTC.

The chain combines TRBV5-6 with TRBJ1-1; 9 bases fit TRBD1. V dropped 0 bases and J dropped 4; count of bases not matched to a gene: 1. Germline assignment: CDR1 SGHDT and CDR2 YYEEEE. This CDR3 spans 14 amino acids. CDR3 coding DNA: TGTGCCAGCAGCTTGGGGACAGGGGTCACTGAAGCTTTCTTT. Translating it yields CASSLGTGVTEAFF. Drawing the rest from reference TRBV5-6 and TRBJ1-1, the complete variable domain is DAGVTQSPTHLIKTRGQQVTLRCSPKSGHDTVSWYQQALGQGPQFIFQYYEEEERQRGNFPDRFSGHQFPNYSSELNVNALLLGDSALYLCASSLGTGVTEAFFGQGTRLTVV.

The chain is built from TRBV30 and TRBJ1-4; D may be TRBD1 (6 bases). The germline gives CDR1 GTSNPN, CDR2 SVGIG (reference sequence). The CDR3 is made up of 12 amino acids. Trimming removed 4 bases at V and 8 bases at J, with 11 bases between. Here the CDR3 DNA reads TGTGCCTGGAAGTGGACAGCCGAAAAACTGTTTTTT. Its translation: CAWKWTAEKLFF.

V and J are TRBV30 and TRBJ1-6, with a tentative D call TRBD1 (5 bases). Looked up from germline, CDR1 is GTSNPN and CDR2 is SVGIG (reference sequence). The CDR3 runs to 12 residues. V was trimmed by 3 bases and J by 10 bases, leaving 10 bases between them. The CDR3 protein is CAWRLGGSPLHF. CDR3 coding DNA: TGTGCCTGGAGACTGGGGGGGTCACCCCTCCACTTT.

The chain couples TRBV9 to TRBJ2-7, with TRBD2 identical over 10 bases. This CDR3 contains 15 residues. The V and J ends lost 4 bases and 5 bases, in that order; junction bases with no gene match: 9. Germline values: CDR1 SGDLS, CDR2 YYNGEE. As DNA, the CDR3 is TGTGCCAGCAGCACCTCCGGGACTAGCGTGGACGAGCAGTACTTC. Translated, it gives CASSTSGTSVDEQYF.

This chain uses TRBV18 with TRBJ2-3; D remains ambiguous. With 3 bases removed from V and 5 bases from J, the gap between germline ends came to 15 bases. The CDR3 length is 15 residues. CDR1 KGHSH and CDR2 LQKENI come from the germline V gene. The CDR3 DNA is TGTGCCAGCTCACCCTCGACCCAGCGTGGAGATACGCAGTATTTT. Protein product: CASSPSTQRGDTQYF.

Details on this clone: Other DNA sequences in this specimen translate into the identical CDR3. This chain uses TRBV24-1 with TRBJ2-1; TRBD2 aligns across 7 bases. Trimming at V came to 4 bases and at J to 0 bases, leaving 5 bases not matched to a gene. This CDR3 contains 16 residues. Germline V gene lookup returns CDR1 KGHDR and CDR2 SFDVKD. In DNA, the CDR3 is TGTGCCACCAGTGACCCTAGCGGCAGCTCCTACAATGAGCAGTTCTTC. Residues: CATSDPSGSSYNEQFF.

The rearrangement links TRBV7-9 to TRBJ2-7; D is ambiguous. Trimming took off 5 bases at V and 3 bases at J, with 14 bases between the two ends. Germline-derived CDR1 and CDR2 are SEHNR and FQNEAQ (reference sequence). The CDR3 consists of 14 residues. The CDR3 loop reads CASSARLESYEQYF. The CDR3 coding sequence is TGTGCCAGCAGCGCCCGACTGGAGAGCTACGAGCAGTACTTC.

The rearrangement joins TRBV5-5 to TRBJ2-2; TRBD1 is a possible D gene (6 bases). This CDR3 has 16 residues. CDR1 and CDR2 (germline): SGHKS, YYEKEE (reference sequence). V was clipped by 2 bases and J by 0 bases, with 11 bases between them. The CDR3 sequence: CASSFHRDPNTGELFF. Written as DNA, the CDR3 is TGTGCCAGCAGCTTTCACAGGGACCCGAACACCGGGGAGCTGTTTTTT.

The chain employs TRBV28 and TRBJ1-1, with D tentatively TRBD1 (5 bases). Trimming shortened V by 6 bases and J by 1 base, and 9 bases separated the two germline ends. This CDR3 comprises 13 residues. Germline V lookup: CDR1 MDHEN, CDR2 SYDVKM. The CDR3 coding sequence is TGTGCCAGCAGCAACACAGGGAACACTGAAGCTTTCTTT. Protein product: CASSNTGNTEAFF. Filled out from reference TRBV28 and TRBJ1-1, the complete variable domain reads DVKVTQSSRYLVKRTGEKVFLECVQDMDHENMFWYRQDPGLGLRLIYFSYDVKMKEKGDIPEGYSVSREKKERFSLILESASTNQTSMYLCASSNTGNTEAFFGQGTRLTVV.